This entry is about one TCR beta chain. There are a few counts of this clonotype. The specificity of this receptor is unknown. No base-level quality is on record; no much larger clone is a single base apart. This sample was included in a study of T-cell reconstitution after alpha-beta-depleted transplantation in children listed by TCRdb under 2016. Regarding the complete study: T-cell immune reconstitution after TCRalphabeta/CD19-depleted allogeneic hematopoietic cell transplantation in children was quantitatively tracked in the study by means of TCR repertoire profiling. What the research found in general, with its limitations: The high TCRbeta diversity at day 60 in some patients was ascribed to recipient T cells and intrathymic progenitors that had survived conditioning. Over the following months the frequencies of hyperexpanded clones went down, and after one year T-cell counts and TCRbeta diversity were mostly credited to newly produced T cells. Apparently early alphabetaT-cell count recovery about two months after transplant reportedly relied on only several hundred rapidly expanded clones derived from non-depleted graft cells.

Library preparation used PCR. This sample was sequenced with an Illumina HiSeq 2500. Molecular barcoding was employed in the preparation of TCR libraries, with unique molecular identifiers being used to normalize TCRbeta repertoire quantification. Through fastp at Q25 and MiXCR, TCRdb rebuilt clones from the public reads, retaining in-frame beta chains. Each entry is one CDR3 protein sequence, shown with its most common DNA and genes. The sample table records hundreds of thousands of distinct CDR3 sequences; roughly 13% of these occur just once. Of the sample, 0.79% falls within the top ten clones. V trim: 0 bases; J trim: 6 bases; unmatched bases: 1. Inclusive of the bounding cysteine and phenylalanine, the CDR3 is 13 residues long. The sequence is cut down to CDR3 DNA, 39 bases in frame from base 1. Via the germline V gene, CDR1 is SGHRS and CDR2 YFSETQ. The sample's treatment or condition, from its label and the paper: allogeneic hematopoietic cell transplantation with graft depleted of TCRalphabeta T cells and CD19 B cells. The transplant recipients were children given TCRalphabeta/CD19-depleted allogeneic hematopoietic cell grafts.

The rearrangement combines TRBV5-1 with TRBJ2-7; 9 nucleotides in the junction match TRBD2. The sample consisted of PBMCs, taken before TCRalphabeta/CD19-depleted stem cell transplant. The receptor was derived from a girl aged 2-9 years with congenital amegakaryocytic thrombocytopenia, due to receive a stem cell transplant. The CDR3 region: CASSLETSGEQYF. The nucleotide sequence is given as TGCGCCAGCAGCTTGGAGACTAGCGGCGAGCAGTACTTC.